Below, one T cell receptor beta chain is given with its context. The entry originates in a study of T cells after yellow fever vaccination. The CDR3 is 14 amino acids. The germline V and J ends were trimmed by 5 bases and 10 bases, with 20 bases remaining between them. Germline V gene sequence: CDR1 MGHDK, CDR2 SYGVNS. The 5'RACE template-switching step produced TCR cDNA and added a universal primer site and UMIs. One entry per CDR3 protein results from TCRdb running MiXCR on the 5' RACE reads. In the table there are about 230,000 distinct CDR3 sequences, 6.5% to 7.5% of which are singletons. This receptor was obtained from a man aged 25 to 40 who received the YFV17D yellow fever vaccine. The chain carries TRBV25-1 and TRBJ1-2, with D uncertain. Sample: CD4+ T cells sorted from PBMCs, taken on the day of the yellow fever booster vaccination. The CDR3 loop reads CASSPSGRWNNYTF. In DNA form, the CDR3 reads TGTGCCAGCAGTCCATCAGGACGGTGGAATAACTACACCTTC.